This T cell receptor (beta chain) was obtained from a study of T cell changes during pregnancy in multiple sclerosis. This clone is medium-sized. Trimming at V came to 5 bases and at J to 7 bases, leaving 4 bases not matched to a gene. This CDR3 has 14 residues. Germline assignment: CDR1 LNHNV and CDR2 YYDKDF (reference sequence). Only in-frame clones appear in the TCRdb table, and some are missing; sequencing was by immunoSEQ multiplex PCR. The data hold 65,000 to 85,000 clones, with roughly 90% observed a single time. This sequence was found in a female donor in good health, enrolled as a control in a pregnancy study. The V gene is TRBV15, the J gene TRBJ1-4; the match to TRBD1 covers 10 bases. The specimen was peripheral blood, collected in the first trimester of pregnancy. CDR3 coding DNA: TGTGCCACCAGCTGGGACAGGGGAAGTGAAAAACTGTTTTTT. This encodes CATSWDRGSEKLFF.